The rows below give T cell receptor beta chains drawn from one sample of a study of T cells in localized non-small cell lung cancer. Libraries were prepared by immunoSEQ multiplex PCR; TCRdb keeps only in-frame clonotypes and omits some of them. Of under 60,000 clones detected, 86% appear once; the ten largest clones hold 15% to 20%. The specimen was peripheral blood, collected before any cancer treatment. The receptors were sampled from an older male donor with stage III squamous cell lung carcinoma. Each CDR3 is given with its conserved first and last residue. Fields, in order: V gene, clone size, J gene, D gene, CDR3 DNA, CDR3 protein. A D gene is named only where the DNA matches it firmly. Expanded clones get a size class; other rows say once, few or many, or leave the size out.

V: TRBV5-4
size: -
J: TRBJ2-3
D: -
DNA: TGTGCCAGCAGTATCACAGATACGCAGTATTTT
CDR3: CASSITDTQYF

V: TRBV18
size: -
J: TRBJ1-4
D: TRBD1
DNA: TGTGCCAGCTCACCACCGGGGACAGGGAATGAAAAACTGTTTTTT
CDR3: CASSPPGTGNEKLFF

V: TRBV5-6
size: -
J: TRBJ1-4
D: -
DNA: TGTGCCAGCAGCTTCTGGGGGACGGCTAATGAAAAACTGTTTTTT
CDR3: CASSFWGTANEKLFF

V: TRBV6-1
size: once
J: TRBJ1-3
D: TRBD1
DNA: TGTGCCAGCAGTGCGGGGACAGCTTTCTCTGGAAACACCATATATTTT
CDR3: CASSAGTAFSGNTIYF

V: TRBV27
size: -
J: TRBJ1-2
D: -
DNA: TGTGCCAGCAGGGGCTCGGGACAAGGCTATGGCTACACCTTC
CDR3: CASRGSGQGYGYTF

V: TRBV9
size: -
J: TRBJ2-1
D: TRBD2
DNA: TGTGCCAGCAGCGTAGCGGCGGGAGGGCCATCTGAGCAGTTCTTC
CDR3: CASSVAAGGPSEQFF

V: TRBV7-6
size: -
J: TRBJ2-1
D: -
DNA: TGTGCCAGCAGCAAATACACATTAAATTACGGGGAAAGCTCCTACAATGAGCAGTTCTTC
CDR3: CASSKYTLNYGESSYNEQFF

V: TRBV7-6
size: -
J: TRBJ1-6
D: TRBD1
DNA: TGTGCCAGCAGCTTAGCGGACAGGGGTGGCTCACCCCTCCACTTT
CDR3: CASSLADRGGSPLHF

V: TRBV7-9
size: -
J: TRBJ2-3
D: -
DNA: TGTGCCAGCAGCGGTATAGGACGACAAACAGATACGCAGTATTTT
CDR3: CASSGIGRQTDTQYF

V: TRBV2
size: -
J: TRBJ1-4
D: -
DNA: TGTGCCAGCAGTGAGTTCGGGGCTGAGAATGAAAAACTGTTTTTT
CDR3: CASSEFGAENEKLFF

V: TRBV12-5
size: few
J: TRBJ2-2
D: TRBD1
DNA: TGTGCTAGTGGTCGGGGACAGGTGAACACCGGGGAGCTGTTTTTT
CDR3: CASGRGQVNTGELFF

V: TRBV18
size: -
J: TRBJ2-5
D: -
DNA: TGTGCCAGCTCACCAACGACGGGAGGTCGACAGGGGGAGACCCAGTACTTC
CDR3: CASSPTTGGRQGETQYF

V: TRBV5-1
size: few
J: TRBJ2-2
D: TRBD1
DNA: TGCGCCAGCGGAGGTGGGACAGGTACCACCGGGGAGCTGTTTTTT
CDR3: CASGGGTGTTGELFF

V: TRBV18
size: -
J: TRBJ1-2
D: TRBD1
DNA: TGTGCCAGCTCAGCCTCGGGACAGGGTGTTGGCTACACCTTC
CDR3: CASSASGQGVGYTF

V: TRBV5-1
size: -
J: TRBJ1-1
D: -
DNA: TGCGCCAGCAGCTTGGCGCCAGCCAACACTGAAGCTTTCTTT
CDR3: CASSLAPANTEAFF

V: TRBV18
size: -
J: TRBJ1-6
D: -
DNA: TGTGCCAGCTCACCAGGGGTGGGGAATTCACCCCTCCACTTT
CDR3: CASSPGVGNSPLHF

V: TRBV19
size: -
J: TRBJ2-5
D: TRBD2
DNA: TGTGCCTCCCCGGGGGGAGAGACCCAGTACTTC
CDR3: CASPGGETQYF

V: TRBV5-4
size: -
J: TRBJ2-2
D: -
DNA: TGTGCCAGCAGCTTGGCATCGAACACCGGGGAGCTGTTTTTT
CDR3: CASSLASNTGELFF

V: TRBV11-2
size: -
J: TRBJ1-4
D: -
DNA: TGTGCCAGCAGCTTCGCAGGGGCAAATGAAAAACTGTTTTTT
CDR3: CASSFAGANEKLFF

V: TRBV9
size: -
J: TRBJ1-1
D: -
DNA: TGTGCCAGCAGCCAAGGACCTATAGGGAGCACTGAAGCTTTCTTT
CDR3: CASSQGPIGSTEAFF

V: TRBV5-6
size: -
J: TRBJ2-1
D: TRBD1
DNA: TGTGCCAGCACCAGCCTCCCCGGGACAGGGGGCAATGAGCAGTTCTTC
CDR3: CASTSLPGTGGNEQFF

V: TRBV18
size: -
J: TRBJ2-5
D: -
DNA: TGTGCCAGCTCACCGTCCGGGGGAGGCTTAGAGACCCAGTACTTC
CDR3: CASSPSGGGLETQYF

V: TRBV7-9
size: -
J: TRBJ1-1
D: -
DNA: TGTGCCAGCAGCCTACAGATGAACACTGAAGCTTTCTTT
CDR3: CASSLQMNTEAFF

V: TRBV18
size: -
J: TRBJ2-1
D: -
DNA: TGTGCCAGCTCACCCCCGGTAACCAGGGATGAGCAGTTCTTC
CDR3: CASSPPVTRDEQFF

V: TRBV7-3
size: -
J: TRBJ2-1
D: TRBD2
DNA: TGTGCCAGCAGTCCCGGCGCTAGCGGTTACAATGAGCAGTTCTTC
CDR3: CASSPGASGYNEQFF

V: TRBV7-2
size: once
J: TRBJ1-6
D: TRBD1
DNA: TGTGCCAGCAGCTTAGCGGGGACAGGATTACTTTCACCCCTCCACTTT
CDR3: CASSLAGTGLLSPLHF

V: TRBV6-1
size: -
J: TRBJ2-7
D: -
DNA: TGTGCCAGCAGTGAAGGGGACAACTACGAGCAGTACTTC
CDR3: CASSEGDNYEQYF

V: TRBV5-1
size: once
J: TRBJ2-2
D: -
DNA: TGCGCCAGCAGCTTGGGCCCGCAGGGTTACACCGGGGAGCTGTTTTTT
CDR3: CASSLGPQGYTGELFF

V: TRBV11-2
size: once
J: TRBJ2-1
D: -
DNA: TGTGCCAGCAGAGTGGACGGCGGCAATGAGCAGTTCTTC
CDR3: CASRVDGGNEQFF

V: TRBV30
size: -
J: TRBJ2-5
D: -
DNA: TGTGCCTGGAGTCCTACGGGTTGGGGAGAGACCCAGTACTTC
CDR3: CAWSPTGWGETQYF

V: TRBV18
size: -
J: TRBJ2-1
D: -
DNA: TGTGCCAGCTCCCCTTCCTACCGGGGAAACTACAATGAGCAGTTCTTC
CDR3: CASSPSYRGNYNEQFF

V: TRBV4-3
size: -
J: TRBJ1-2
D: -
DNA: TGCGCCAGCAGCTCTATGGGGCGCTATGGCTACACCTTC
CDR3: CASSSMGRYGYTF

V: TRBV6-1
size: -
J: TRBJ1-2
D: -
DNA: TGTGCCAGCAGTGAAGTACGGACAGAGGGCTATGGCTACACCTTC
CDR3: CASSEVRTEGYGYTF

V: TRBV9
size: -
J: TRBJ2-1
D: TRBD1
DNA: TGTGCCAGCAGCGTAGGGACAGGGGCCTACAATGAGCAGTTCTTC
CDR3: CASSVGTGAYNEQFF

V: TRBV4-2
size: -
J: TRBJ1-2
D: -
DNA: TGTGCCAGCAGCCAAAGGGTTTATGGCTACACCTTC
CDR3: CASSQRVYGYTF

V: TRBV29-1
size: -
J: TRBJ2-3
D: TRBD1
DNA: TGCAGCGTTTTTGGGGGACAGGGCAAAGATACGCAGTATTTT
CDR3: CSVFGGQGKDTQYF

V: TRBV2
size: -
J: TRBJ1-3
D: -
DNA: TGTGCCAGCAGTCCTACAAGAGGACAGTCCTCTGGAAACACCATATATTTT
CDR3: CASSPTRGQSSGNTIYF

V: TRBV4-3
size: -
J: TRBJ1-6
D: TRBD1
DNA: TGCGCCAGCAGCCCTGAGGGGACAGGGCCTCCTAATTCACCCCTCCACTTT
CDR3: CASSPEGTGPPNSPLHF

V: TRBV30
size: -
J: TRBJ2-1
D: -
DNA: TGTGCCTCTACGGGGGATCTATACAATGAGCAGTTCTTC
CDR3: CASTGDLYNEQFF

V: TRBV5-1
size: -
J: TRBJ2-3
D: -
DNA: TGCGCCAGCAGCCGAAGGGCAGATACGCAGTATTTT
CDR3: CASSRRADTQYF